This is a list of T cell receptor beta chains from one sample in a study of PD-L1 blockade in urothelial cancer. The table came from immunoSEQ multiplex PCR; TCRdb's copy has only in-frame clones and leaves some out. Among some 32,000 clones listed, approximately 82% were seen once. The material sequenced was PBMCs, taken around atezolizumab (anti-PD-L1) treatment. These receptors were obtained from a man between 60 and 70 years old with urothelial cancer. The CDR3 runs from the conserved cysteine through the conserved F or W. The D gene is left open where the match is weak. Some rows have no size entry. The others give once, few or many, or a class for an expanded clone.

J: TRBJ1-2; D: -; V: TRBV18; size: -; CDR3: CASSPQARGYTF
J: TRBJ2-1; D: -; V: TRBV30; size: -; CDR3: CAWSRNMASGNEQFF
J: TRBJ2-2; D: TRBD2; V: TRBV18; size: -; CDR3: CASSLRTSGNTGELFF
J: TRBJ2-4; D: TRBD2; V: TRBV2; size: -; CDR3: CASSDVGGSGNIQYF
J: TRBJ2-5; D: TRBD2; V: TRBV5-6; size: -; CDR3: CASSSGLKETQYF
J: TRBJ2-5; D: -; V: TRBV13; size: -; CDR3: CASSSRTAKETQYF
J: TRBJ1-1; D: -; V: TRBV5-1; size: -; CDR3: CASSLGSSGLGTEAFF
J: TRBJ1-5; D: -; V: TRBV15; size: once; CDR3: CATTRDLSNQPQHF
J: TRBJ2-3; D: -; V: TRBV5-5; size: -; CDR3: CASLTGSTDTQYF
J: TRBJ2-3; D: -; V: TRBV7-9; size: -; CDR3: CASSLDGDTRTDTQYF
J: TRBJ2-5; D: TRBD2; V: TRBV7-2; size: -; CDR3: CASSRAGEETQYF
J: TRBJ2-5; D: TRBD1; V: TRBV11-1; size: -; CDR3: CASSRDRGRSETQYF
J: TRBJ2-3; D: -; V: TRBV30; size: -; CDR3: CAWNGGTDTQYF
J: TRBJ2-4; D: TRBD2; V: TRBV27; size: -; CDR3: CASRTGVGGAFSKGIQYF
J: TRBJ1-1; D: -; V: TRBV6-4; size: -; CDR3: CASSELFGAWAEAFF